What follows describes a single T cell receptor (beta chain). Its antigen is still unknown. This record comes from a study of CD8 T cells in ankylosing spondylitis. Germline V gene lookup returns CDR1 SGHRS and CDR2 YFSETQ. The CDR3 covers 18 residues. V trimming: 4 bases; J trimming: 6 bases; junction bases outside the gene matches: 9. Points from the study as a whole: Roughly eight highly homologous variants made up a TCR beta motif that seemed to typify ankylosing spondylitis blood. Clones tied to disease were said to be significantly enriched in matched ankylosing spondylitis synovial fluid.

Quantitative 5'-RACE with molecular barcodes produced the TCR beta libraries. TCRdb used MiXCR to reprocess the 5' RACE reads, holding one entry per CDR3 protein. Of under 950,000 distinct CDR3 sequences detected, roughly 20% appear once; the ten largest clones hold around 20%. This TCR came from a male donor with ankylosing spondylitis. The chain joins TRBV5-1 to TRBJ2-2; 16 bases are a match to TRBD2. The specimen sequenced was blood, either unsorted or a sorted T cell fraction (not recorded which). The CDR3 nucleotides read TGCGCCAGCAGCGCAGGGACTAGCGGGAGGGCCTTCGCCGGGGAGCTGTTTTTT. Its translation: CASSAGTSGRAFAGELFF.